These 24 T cell receptor beta chains came from one sample sequenced in a study of T cells in Graves' hyperthyroidism and ophthalmopathy. Amplified TCR beta CDR3 regions derived from RNA transcripts. TCR CDR3 underwent first-round RT-PCR with the HTBI primer set. TCRdb redid the calling of the multiplex PCR reads with MiXCR, one entry per CDR3 protein. The sample holds around 420,000 distinct CDR3 sequences, approximately 15% seen once. The sequenced sample consisted of blood. These TCRs come from a woman aged 18-29 years with Graves' hyperthyroidism.

There are many counts of this clonotype. The rearrangement uses TRBV20-1 and TRBJ2-7; no firm D call. Germline CDR1 is DFQATT and CDR2 is SNEGSKA (reference sequence). V lost 1 base and J 2 bases, leaving 3 bases between the germline ends. This CDR3 has 11 amino acids. CDR3 sequence: CSARATYEQYF. The CDR3, as DNA: TGCAGTGCTAGAGCCACCTACGAGCAGTACTTC.

This clonotype was found many times. This sequence joins TRBV20-1 and TRBJ2-7, with D tentatively TRBD1 or TRBD2 (6 bases each). Trimming shortened V by 6 bases and J by 2 bases, and 14 bases separated the two germline ends. CDR1 is DFQATT, CDR2 SNEGSKA, per germline (reference sequence). This CDR3 is 13 amino acids long. The CDR3 sequence is CSAEGGNAYEQYF. DNA for the CDR3: TGCAGTGCCGAGGGGGGAAATGCCTACGAGCAGTACTTC.

The chain recombines TRBV9 with TRBJ2-5, with 7 positions matching TRBD1. This CDR3 contains 15 residues. The V segment lost 4 bases and the J segment 2 bases; nucleotides outside the gene matches: 8. Germline V gene sequence: CDR1 SGDLS, CDR2 YYNGEE. CDR3 in DNA: TGTGCCAGCAGCCCTTGGACAGGCAGACAAGAGACCCAGTACTTC. It yields the protein CASSPWTGRQETQYF.

There are a few counts of this clonotype. The V gene is TRBV5-6, the J gene TRBJ2-5; 7 bases match TRBD2. The CDR3 extends over 17 amino acids. Germline CDR1 and CDR2: SGHDT and YYEEEE. After removal of 0 bases from V and 1 base from J, the junction contained 9 bases not matched to a gene. The CDR3 loop is CASSLVRVWGGQETQYF. In DNA form, the CDR3 reads TGTGCCAGCAGCTTGGTACGGGTGTGGGGGGGCCAAGAGACCCAGTACTTC.

In its sample, this clonotype was seen many times. The V and J genes are TRBV12-3 or TRBV12-4 and TRBJ2-5; 7 bases agree with TRBD2. The V gene end was trimmed by 7 bases and the J gene end by 10 bases; junction bases not matched to a gene: 15. This CDR3 has 14 residues. The CDR3 DNA is TGTGCCAGCACCCCATTGGAGGGAGGGAGGAACCAGTACTTC. Protein sequence: CASTPLEGGRNQYF.

This clonotype was detected only a few times. The chain links TRBV19 to TRBJ2-3; D tentatively reads TRBD1 or TRBD2 (5 bases each). Trimming removed 5 bases at V and 5 bases at J, with 14 bases between. The CDR3 runs 14 residues. In germline, CDR1 is LNHDA, CDR2 SQIVND (reference sequence). The DNA of the CDR3 is TGTGCCAGTAGTCCACTAGGGGCACGAGATACGCAGTATTTT. Protein sequence: CASSPLGARDTQYF.

The chain combines TRBV2 with TRBJ1-1; D gene ambiguous. Germline V gene data show CDR1 as SNHLY and CDR2 as FYNNEI. Trimming left V 7 bases short and J 1 base short, with 10 bases between. This CDR3 contains 13 residues. CDR3 region: CASTPGPNTEAFF. The CDR3 DNA reads as TGTGCCAGCACCCCTGGACCGAACACTGAAGCTTTCTTT.

V usage is TRBV10-3 and J usage is TRBJ2-7; 10 nucleotides match TRBD1. The CDR3 contains 13 residues. V was clipped by 9 bases and J by 5 bases; unmatched bases: 7. The germline V gene has CDR1 ENHRY and CDR2 SYGVKD. CDR3 loop: CAISGTGVNEQYF. In nucleotides, the CDR3 is TGTGCCATTTCCGGGACAGGGGTCAACGAGCAGTACTTC.

Of note for this clonotype: A much larger clone sits a single nucleotide away, making a read error possible. This sequence joins TRBV12-3 or TRBV12-4 and TRBJ2-7, with D possibly TRBD1 on 6 matching bases. The V gene lost 5 bases and the J gene lost 0 bases, with 14 bases spanning the gap. The length of the CDR3 is 15 residues. The CDR3 spells CASSPHRVPSYEQYF. The DNA of the CDR3 is TGTGCCAGCAGTCCACACAGGGTACCCTCCTACGAGCAGTACTTC.

This clonotype was found many times. The chain joins TRBV11-3 to TRBJ1-1; D unresolved. Trimming took off 6 bases at V and 1 base at J, with 6 bases between the two ends. CDR3 length: 12 amino acids. Germline V gene sequence: CDR1 SGHNT, CDR2 YENEEA. The CDR3 coding sequence is TGTGCCAGCAGTAAACAGAACACTGAAGCTTTCTTT. This encodes CASSKQNTEAFF.

Only a few counts were recorded for this clonotype. This may stem from a read error, because a much larger clone lies one nucleotide away. This sequence joins TRBV20-1 and TRBJ1-1; 9 nucleotides agree with TRBD1. Germline values: CDR1 DFQATT, CDR2 SNEGSKA (reference sequence). This CDR3 is built from 17 residues. The trim removed 1 base at V and 4 bases at J, leaving 13 bases unmatched. CDR3 in amino acids: CSARAPAQGARGTEAFF. The CDR3 coding sequence is TGCAGTGCTAGAGCCCCCGCACAGGGGGCAAGGGGCACTGAAGCTTTCTTT.

This chain connects TRBV9 to TRBJ1-4; 10 positions match TRBD1. Germline V gene data show CDR1 as SGDLS and CDR2 as YYNGEE. V was clipped by 3 bases and J by 5 bases; unmatched bases: 7. The CDR3 has 16 amino acids. The CDR3 protein is CASSAGTGAFNEKLFF. In DNA, the CDR3 is TGTGCCAGCAGCGCCGGGACAGGGGCCTTCAATGAAAAACTGTTTTTT.

This clonotype was seen many times. CDR3 amino acids: CASKMTRGSSYEQYF. CDR3 nucleotide sequence: TGTGCCAGCAAGATGACCCGGGGGAGCTCCTACGAGCAGTACTTC. This chain connects TRBV7-8 to TRBJ2-7; a possible D gene is TRBD2 (6 bases). Trimming removed 7 bases from V and 0 bases from J, with 16 bases in between. CDR3 length: 15 amino acids. Germline V gene data show CDR1 as SGHVS and CDR2 as FQNEAQ.

This clonotype occurred once. The chain joins TRBV5-1 to TRBJ2-3; a possible D gene is TRBD1 (6 bases). The DNA end is a closer match to TRBJ1-5, so the J assignment may be wrong. The CDR3 spans 14 residues. CDR1 and CDR2 from the germline V gene are SGHRS and YFSETQ. In DNA, the CDR3 is TGCGCCAGCAGCCGAACGGGGGGCACAGATACGCAGCATTTT. Translating gives CASSRTGGTDTQHF.

The rearrangement joins TRBV30 to TRBJ1-6; no definite D call. The V end was cut by 1 base, the J end by 7 bases, with 8 bases between. Germline V gene data show CDR1 as GTSNPN and CDR2 as SVGIG (reference sequence). The CDR3 loop spans 13 amino acids. The CDR3 DNA reads TGTGCCTGGAGTGAAGAGTTAAATTCACCCCTCCACTTT. Encoded protein: CAWSEELNSPLHF.

Many counts were recorded for this clonotype. The gene calls are TRBV18 and TRBJ2-7; D gene ambiguous. This CDR3 region has 14 residues. The V gene lost 0 bases and the J gene lost 2 bases, with 8 bases spanning the gap. Germline CDR1 KGHSH, CDR2 LQKENI. The CDR3 region is CASSPPRQTYEQYF. In DNA, the CDR3 is TGTGCCAGCTCACCACCGAGGCAGACCTACGAGCAGTACTTC.

As regards this clonotype: The conserved phenylalanine or tryptophan is not found at the CDR3 terminus, so this likely reflects a read error. This chain uses TRBV7-9 with TRBJ2-1; D is unresolved. The CDR3 spans 15 residues. Germline-derived CDR1 and CDR2 are SEHNR and FQNEAQ (reference sequence). Trimming cost V 2 bases and J 2 bases, with 10 bases left between them. CDR3 region: CASSLKARPYNEQFL. In nucleotides, the CDR3 is TGTGCCAGCAGCTTAAAGGCCAGGCCCTACAATGAGCAGTTCCTC.

This chain joins TRBV9 and TRBJ1-3, with D perhaps TRBD1 (5 bases). The CDR3 extends over 15 amino acids. Germline loops: CDR1 SGDLS, CDR2 YYNGEE. V was pared by 3 bases and J by 0 bases, with 10 bases between. CDR3 nucleotide sequence: TGTGCCAGCAGCGGGGACTTGAGCTCTGGAAACACCATATATTTT. Its protein is CASSGDLSSGNTIYF.

This clonotype occurred many times. The V and J genes are TRBV12-3 or TRBV12-4 and TRBJ2-7; D is unresolved. The length of the CDR3 is 13 residues. V was shortened by 6 bases and J by 6 bases, with 15 bases between the two germline ends. The DNA of the CDR3 is TGTGCCAGCAGCGAAGGACGTATAAGCGAGCAGTACTTC. Translating gives CASSEGRISEQYF.

The sample holds a few counts of this clonotype. The chain joins TRBV5-4 to TRBJ2-7; 7 bases agree with TRBD2. The CDR3 covers 13 residues. Losses at the gene ends were 0 bases for V and 6 bases for J; bases not matched to a gene: 3. Germline CDR1 and CDR2: SGHNT and YYREEE (reference sequence). CDR3 residues: CASSLGLASEQYF. CDR3 DNA: TGTGCCAGCAGCTTGGGACTAGCTTCCGAGCAGTACTTC.

Details on this clonotype: A read error may be the cause here, since a much bigger clone is one base away. The V and J genes are TRBV12-3 or TRBV12-4 and TRBJ1-5; D is unclear. V dropped 7 bases and J dropped 5 bases, with 12 bases sitting between them. The CDR3 is 13 residues long. CDR3 loop: CASNPNPDQPQHF. DNA of the CDR3: TGTGCCAGCAATCCAAACCCCGATCAGCCCCAGCATTTT.

This clonotype was found a few times. The CDR3 reads CASSVEWAGGNEQFF. The CDR3 DNA follows: TGTGCCAGCAGCGTAGAATGGGCTGGCGGCAATGAGCAGTTCTTC. V gene TRBV9 combines with J gene TRBJ2-1; D uncertain. Trimming removed 0 bases from V and 6 bases from J, with 13 bases in between. The germline CDR1 and CDR2 sequences are SGDLS and YYNGEE. The CDR3 contains 15 residues.

This clonotype was found many times. The chain employs TRBV18 and TRBJ1-1; the D gene is possibly TRBD1 (6 bases). The V end lost 6 bases, the J end lost 6 bases, and 20 bases lay between the germline ends. CDR3 length equals 15 residues. Per germline, CDR1 KGHSH and CDR2 LQKENI. The CDR3 reads CASSPSGGRSPEAFF. Here the CDR3 DNA reads TGTGCCAGCTCCCCCTCTGGGGGCAGGTCCCCTGAAGCTTTCTTT. The whole variable domain, remainder taken from reference TRBV18 and TRBJ1-1, is NAGVMQNPRHLVRRRGQEARLRCSPMKGHSHVYWYRQLPEEGLKFMVYLQKENIIDESGMPKERFSAEFPKEGPSILRIQQVVRGDSAAYFCASSPSGGRSPEAFFGQGTRLTVV.

At least ten counts were recorded for this clonotype. The chain combines TRBV10-3 with TRBJ1-2, with 7 positions matching TRBD1. V dropped 4 bases and J dropped 4; count of bases not matched to a gene: 12. This CDR3 has 16 amino acids. CDR1 ENHRY and CDR2 SYGVKD come from the germline V gene. The CDR3 bases are TGTGCCATCAGTGCTGAGATACAGGGGAGTCGCTATGGCTACACCTTC. Its protein is CAISAEIQGSRYGYTF.